This T cell receptor (beta chain) derives from a study of T cell responses to AZD1222 COVID-19 vaccine. Study information: Researchers grouped second doses given at about 4 or about 12 weeks into one pool.

TCRdb's table, derived via immunoSEQ multiplex PCR, lists solely in-frame clones and lacks some. The repertoire holds over 100,000 clones, roughly 90% seen once, with less than 4% in the top ten. Findings and limits, study-wide: Females made up more of the donors, who were largely white British, and clonal diversity may have come out too low. Samples come after the peak T cell response, not at day 14. Within unmutated variant regions lay the reported targets of nearly half of spike-specific TCRs.

Germline V gives CDR1 SGHTA, CDR2 FQGTGA. The V gene lost 3 bases and the J gene lost 2 bases, with 7 bases spanning the gap. This CDR3 has 13 residues. Note on this clone: What it binds is unknown.

J is TRBJ1-1 and V is TRBV7-3; D perhaps matches TRBD1 (5 bases). Specimen: peripheral blood, collected on day 0 of AZD1222 vaccination. This clonotype was sampled from an adult in good health. CDR3 sequence reads: CASSFQGNTEAFF. The CDR3 DNA follows: TGTGCCAGCAGCTTCCAGGGAAACACTGAAGCTTTCTTT.